Following are 31 T cell receptor beta chains from one sample sequenced in a study of T cell repertoires in cytomegalovirus infection. No antigen is known for these receptors. TCRdb re-called the reads through MiXCR, storing one row per CDR3 protein. Among approximately 100,000 distinct CDR3 sequences listed, 25% to 30% were seen once. Sequencing used CD8+ T cells from cultured PBMCs, obtained from culture after CMV antigen stimulation. These receptors were obtained from a human donor in good health (CMV status not recorded). Some clones in this sample may be carry-over from other donors' samples.

V usage is TRBV18 and J usage is TRBJ2-3; 8 positions agree with TRBD1. This CDR3 comprises 16 residues. The germline V gene has CDR1 KGHSH and CDR2 LQKENI. Germline trimming cut 5 bases from V and 2 bases from J; bases unmatched to any gene: 9. The DNA for the CDR3 is TGTGCCAGCTCATCTATCCGGGACAGGTTCACAGATACGCAGTATTTT. Amino acids: CASSSIRDRFTDTQYF.

The table lists this clonotype with a few counts. The V and J genes are TRBV4-1 and TRBJ1-3; D unresolved. CDR1 is MGHRA and CDR2 is YSYEKL in the germline V gene. The CDR3 runs to 14 residues. Trimming left V 1 base short and J 3 bases short, with 7 bases between. The CDR3 DNA reads as TGCGCCAGCAGCCAAGGGCCCGGTGGAAACACCATATATTTT. It is translated as CASSQGPGGNTIYF.

This clonotype came up a few times. V and J are TRBV7-8 and TRBJ1-1; D gene unclear. This CDR3 is 15 amino acids long. The germline V gene has CDR1 SGHVS and CDR2 FQNEAQ. V was pared by 1 base and J by 2 bases, with 11 bases between. In nucleotides, the CDR3 is TGTGCCAGCAGCTTAGGGCCGCTCCTAAACACTGAAGCTTTCTTT. Translated, it gives CASSLGPLLNTEAFF.

The chain recombines TRBV7-9 with TRBJ1-1; 7 nucleotides align to TRBD1. The V gene's germline CDR1 is SEHNR and CDR2 FQNEAQ (reference sequence). The CDR3 contains 16 residues. The trim removed 3 bases at V and 4 bases at J, leaving 11 bases unmatched. The CDR3: CASSLPFGQAITEAFF. Here the CDR3 DNA reads TGTGCCAGCAGCTTGCCCTTTGGACAGGCGATCACTGAAGCTTTCTTT. Full variable domain (missing parts from reference TRBV7-9 and TRBJ1-1): DTGVSQNPRHKITKRGQNVTFRCDPISEHNRLYWYRQTLGQGPEFLTYFQNEAQLEKSRLLSDRFSAERPKGSFSTLEIQRTEQGDSAMYLCASSLPFGQAITEAFFGQGTRLTVV.

The V and J genes are TRBV5-6 and TRBJ2-2; D not certain. V shed 4 bases and J shed 3 bases, with 13 bases lying between them. CDR3 length: 15 amino acids. Germline assignment: CDR1 SGHDT and CDR2 YYEEEE. The DNA of the CDR3 is TGTGCCAGCAGCCAAGTTAATATGGACACCGGGGAGCTGTTTTTT. It yields the protein CASSQVNMDTGELFF.

This clonotype was seen ten or more times. V usage is TRBV7-9 and J usage is TRBJ2-5; perhaps TRBD2 as D (7 bases). The germline V and J ends were trimmed by 4 bases and 1 base, with 16 bases remaining between them. This CDR3 has 16 amino acids. CDR1 and CDR2 from the germline V gene are SEHNR and FQNEAQ (reference sequence). CDR3 region: CASSSPLAGAQETQYF. The CDR3 nucleotides read TGTGCCAGCAGCTCCCCTCTGGCGGGGGCCCAAGAGACCCAGTACTTC. The full variable domain, rest sourced from reference TRBV7-9 and TRBJ2-5, is DTGVSQNPRHKITKRGQNVTFRCDPISEHNRLYWYRQTLGQGPEFLTYFQNEAQLEKSRLLSDRFSAERPKGSFSTLEIQRTEQGDSAMYLCASSSPLAGAQETQYFGPGTRLLVL.

The rearrangement uses TRBV24-1 and TRBJ1-1, with D tentatively TRBD1 (5 bases). There are 15 residues in the CDR3. The germline V and J ends were trimmed by 6 bases and 3 bases, with 16 bases remaining between them. In germline, CDR1 is KGHDR, CDR2 SFDVKD. CDR3 in DNA: TGTGCCACCAGTCGGGACTCCATGGGGGACACTGAAGCTTTCTTT. Translating gives CATSRDSMGDTEAFF.

The chain combines TRBV27 with TRBJ1-2; 7 bases line up with TRBD1. CDR1 and CDR2 (germline): MNHEY, SMNVEV (reference sequence). V was clipped by 5 bases and J by 4 bases; unmatched bases: 7. The CDR3 is 14 amino acids. The CDR3 region is CASSVDRVGYGYTF. CDR3 DNA sequence: TGTGCCAGCAGTGTAGACAGGGTGGGCTATGGCTACACCTTC.

The chain has TRBV6-2 or TRBV6-3 and TRBJ1-1; 8 positions agree with TRBD1. From germline, CDR1 is MNHEY and CDR2 SVGEGT. J gave up 3 bases and V 7 bases, and 7 bases lay outside the gene matches. The CDR3 has 14 amino acids. The CDR3 spells CASTRDRRDTEAFF. The CDR3, as DNA: TGTGCCAGCACCAGGGACAGGAGGGACACTGAAGCTTTCTTT.

This clonotype has more than one count but fewer than ten. The chain uses TRBV4-1 and TRBJ1-1, with unresolved D. Per germline, CDR1 MGHRA and CDR2 YSYEKL. Trimming left V 0 bases short and J 0 bases short, with 11 bases between. This CDR3 is built from 16 residues. The CDR3 here is CASSQDLPIMNTEAFF. CDR3 nucleotides: TGCGCCAGCAGCCAAGATTTGCCGATCATGAACACTGAAGCTTTCTTT.

The chain couples TRBV28 to TRBJ2-1, with 8 bases aligning to TRBD2. V trimming: 8 bases; J trimming: 6 bases; junction bases outside the gene matches: 3. The CDR3 runs to 12 residues. The germline V gene has CDR1 MDHEN and CDR2 SYDVKM. The CDR3 region is CASAGTSNEQFF. DNA of the CDR3: TGTGCCAGCGCCGGGACTAGCAATGAGCAGTTCTTC.

This clonotype has more than one count but fewer than ten. This chain joins TRBV25-1 and TRBJ2-1; D might be TRBD1 (5 bases). Per the germline V gene, CDR1 is MGHDK and CDR2 is SYGVNS. The germline V and J ends were trimmed by 2 bases and 8 bases, with 13 bases remaining between them. The CDR3 has 14 amino acids. CDR3 DNA sequence: TGTGCCAGCAGTGAACAGGGTATTGTCTATGAGCAGTTCTTC. Protein: CASSEQGIVYEQFF.

This clonotype was observed a few times. The chain has TRBV12-3 or TRBV12-4 and TRBJ1-1; 8 nucleotides align to TRBD1. V lost 5 bases, J lost 3 bases, and 2 bases stayed unmatched. This CDR3 has 13 residues. CDR3 coding DNA: TGTGCCAGCAGTCACAGGGGGTACACTGAAGCTTTCTTT. Protein: CASSHRGYTEAFF.

This clonotype was picked up a small number of times. An end of the junction differs from the germline gene, which may be a read error. The gene calls are TRBV7-9 and TRBJ2-3; D not resolved. The germline CDR1 and CDR2 sequences are SEHNR and FQNEAQ (reference sequence). The CDR3 has 11 residues. This CDR3 is CASRLGDTQYF. The DNA for the CDR3 is TGTGCCAGCAGATTAGGAGATACGCAGTATTTT. The full variable domain, in which reference TRBV7-9 and TRBJ2-3 provide the parts outside the CDR3, is DTGVSQNPRHKITKRGQNVTFRCDPISEHNRLYWYRQTLGQGPEFLTYFQNEAQLEKSRLLSDRFSAERPKGSFSTLEIQRTEQGDSAMYLCASRLGDTQYFGPGTRLTVL.

This clonotype was observed a handful of times. J is TRBJ1-2 and V is TRBV4-1, with TRBD1 as a possible D gene (5 bases). The CDR3 runs 14 residues. The V gene's germline CDR1 is MGHRA and CDR2 YSYEKL. V was clipped by 1 base and J by 6 bases, with 12 bases between them. CDR3 DNA sequence: TGCGCCAGCAGCCAAGCTGTGGGGCCTGATGGCTACACCTTC. This sequence encodes CASSQAVGPDGYTF.

The chain combines TRBV4-1 with TRBJ2-1; D uncertain. The V gene lost 0 bases and the J gene lost 9 bases, with 12 bases spanning the gap. Per germline, CDR1 MGHRA and CDR2 YSYEKL. The CDR3 runs 14 residues. The CDR3 region is CASSQDGPRLEQFF. The CDR3 region has the DNA TGCGCCAGCAGCCAAGATGGACCCCGGCTTGAGCAGTTCTTC.

The table lists this clonotype with many counts. The V and J genes are TRBV6-1 and TRBJ2-3, with 10 bases identical to TRBD1. The germline V gene encodes CDR1 MNHNS and CDR2 SASEGT. This CDR3 comprises 15 residues. J lost 2 bases, V lost 5 bases, and 4 bases had no gene match. The CDR3 loop reads CASSLGTGATDTQYF. DNA of the CDR3: TGTGCCAGCAGTTTAGGGACAGGGGCCACAGATACGCAGTATTTT.

In this sample, this clonotype turned up many times. The chain employs TRBV7-2 and TRBJ2-1; weak D call: TRBD2 (6 bases). The CDR3 consists of 16 residues. Trimming pared 3 bases from V and 8 bases from J, leaving 20 bases between. Per germline, CDR1 SGHTA and CDR2 FQGNSA. The CDR3 bases are TGTGCCAGCAGCTTTTCCGCGGGGTTTCCGGGCGATGAGCAGTTCTTC. Translation: CASSFSAGFPGDEQFF. Full variable domain (outside the CDR3, taken from reference TRBV7-2 and TRBJ2-1): GAGVSQSPSNKVTEKGKDVELRCDPISGHTALYWYRQSLGQGLEFLIYFQGNSAPDKSGLPSDRFSAERTGGSVSTLTIQRTQQEDSAVYLCASSFSAGFPGDEQFFGPGTRLTVL.

The V and J genes are TRBV2 and TRBJ2-3, with 10 bases identical to TRBD1. V gave up 8 bases and J gave up 6 bases; unmatched junction bases: 5. The CDR3 consists of 13 residues. Germline CDR1 and CDR2: SNHLY and FYNNEI. CDR3 nucleotides: TGTGCCAGCGGGACAGGGGATCTGGATACGCAGTATTTT. It specifies CASGTGDLDTQYF.

This sequence joins TRBV6-5 and TRBJ2-7; a weak D match, TRBD2 (6 bases). The CDR3 consists of 15 residues. Germline assignment: CDR1 MNHEY and CDR2 SVGAGI. V was clipped by 5 bases and J by 6 bases, with 20 bases between them. The CDR3 loop is CASSRGTSPSGEQYF. CDR3 coding DNA: TGTGCCAGCAGTCGAGGGACTTCTCCATCTGGCGAGCAGTACTTC.

This clonotype was picked up many times. The chain recombines TRBV2 with TRBJ2-1; tentatively, D is TRBD2 (7 bases). The germline gives CDR1 SNHLY, CDR2 FYNNEI. Trimming took off 6 bases at V and 6 bases at J, with 9 bases between the two ends. The CDR3 runs to 12 residues. CDR3 in amino acids: CASRGGGNEQFF. CDR3 sequence (DNA): TGTGCCAGCAGGGGAGGGGGCAATGAGCAGTTCTTC.

The CDR3 region has the DNA TGTGCCAGCAGCTGGACCCTTTGGAATGAGCAGTTCTTC. Its translation: CASSWTLWNEQFF. The chain uses TRBV5-6 and TRBJ2-1; D uncertain. Trimming stripped 3 bases from V and 7 bases from J, with 11 bases between. Germline CDR1 SGHDT, CDR2 YYEEEE. The CDR3 is made up of 13 amino acids.

The chain couples TRBV6-4 to TRBJ1-1; TRBD1 might be the D (5 bases). Germline V gene data show CDR1 as MRHNA and CDR2 as SNTAGT. V lost 0 bases and J 4 bases, leaving 9 bases between the germline ends. The CDR3 consists of 14 residues. The CDR3 DNA follows: TGTGCCAGCAGTGACTCGATGGGGGGCACTGAAGCTTTCTTT. Translation: CASSDSMGGTEAFF.

This clonotype was recorded a few times. The chain is built from TRBV19 and TRBJ2-7; 11 bases are a match to TRBD1. Germline V gene data show CDR1 as LNHDA and CDR2 as SQIVND (reference sequence). This CDR3 is built from 14 residues. The trim removed 6 bases at V and 3 bases at J, leaving 4 bases unmatched. CDR3 in amino acids: CASSAGTGGYEQYF. CDR3 in DNA: TGTGCCAGTAGCGCCGGGACAGGGGGCTACGAGCAGTACTTC. Full variable domain (missing parts from reference TRBV19 and TRBJ2-7): DGGITQSPKYLFRKEGQNVTLSCEQNLNHDAMYWYRQDPGQGLRLIYYSQIVNDFQKGDIAEGYSVSREKKESFPLTVTSAQKNPTAFYLCASSAGTGGYEQYFGPGTRLTVT.

This clonotype showed up many times. The chain uses TRBV7-2 and TRBJ1-1; TRBD1 is a possible D gene (5 bases). Germline V gene sequence: CDR1 SGHTA, CDR2 FQGNSA. Deletions cut 5 bases from V and 2 bases from J, with 15 bases between. The length of the CDR3 is 15 residues. The CDR3 nucleotides read TGTGCCAGCAGCCTGAGAGGGGCGGGAAACACTGAAGCTTTCTTT. It is translated as CASSLRGAGNTEAFF.

A few counts support this clonotype. The rearrangement joins TRBV9 to TRBJ1-1; D unclear. Trimming shortened V by 3 bases and J by 8 bases, and 11 bases separated the two germline ends. Germline CDR1 SGDLS, CDR2 YYNGEE. The CDR3 is made up of 12 amino acids. Written as DNA, the CDR3 is TGTGCCAGCAGCGCCCCGACACCCGAAGCTTTCTTT. It codes for CASSAPTPEAFF. Using reference TRBV9 and TRBJ1-1 for the parts outside the CDR3, the full variable domain is DSGVTQTPKHLITATGQRVTLRCSPRSGDLSVYWYQQSLDQGLQFLIQYYNGEERAKGNILERFSAQQFPDLHSELNLSSLELGDSALYFCASSAPTPEAFFGQGTRLTVV.

The genes are TRBV19 and TRBJ2-1, with 8 bases aligning to TRBD2. V lost 0 bases to trimming and J lost 3 bases; unmatched junction nucleotides: 7. Per germline, CDR1 LNHDA and CDR2 SQIVND (reference sequence). The length of the CDR3 is 17 residues. This chain's CDR3 is CASSIDDGGGHYNEQFF. CDR3 DNA: TGTGCCAGTAGTATAGATGACGGGGGGGGCCACTACAATGAGCAGTTCTTC.

The table lists this clonotype with many counts. J is TRBJ1-1 and V is TRBV7-9, with 7 bases matching TRBD1. In germline, CDR1 is SEHNR, CDR2 FQNEAQ (reference sequence). With V trimmed by 5 bases and J by 3 bases, 9 bases remained unmatched. The CDR3 consists of 15 residues. The chain's CDR3 is CASSTQRQGDTEAFF. In DNA form, the CDR3 reads TGTGCCAGCAGCACTCAGCGACAGGGCGACACTGAAGCTTTCTTT.

The CDR3 nucleotides read TGTGCCAGCAGACCCGGGCCTCAAAGAGGCTACACCTTC. It yields the protein CASRPGPQRGYTF. The chain uses TRBV6-2 or TRBV6-3 and TRBJ1-2; D is unclear. The CDR3 runs to 13 residues. Germline-derived CDR1 and CDR2 are MNHEY and SVGEGT. Trimming pared 6 bases from V and 8 bases from J, leaving 16 bases between.

The sample holds a few counts of this clonotype. V and J are TRBV13 and TRBJ1-2; 9 bases fit TRBD1. The germline V gene encodes CDR1 PRHDT and CDR2 FYEKMQ (reference sequence). V shed 0 bases, J shed 6 bases, and the junction held 2 bases outside the gene matches. The CDR3 length is 14 residues. The DNA of the CDR3 is TGTGCCAGCAGCTTAGGACAGGGGGCTGATGGCTACACCTTC. Translating it yields CASSLGQGADGYTF. The full variable domain, its missing parts supplied by reference TRBV13 and TRBJ1-2, is AAGVIQSPRHLIKEKRETATLKCYPIPRHDTVYWYQQGPGQDPQFLISFYEKMQSDKGSIPDRFSAQQFSDYHSELNMSSLELGDSALYFCASSLGQGADGYTFGSGTRLTVV.

This clonotype has just a few counts. CDR3 amino acids: CASSLVGQRETQYF. As DNA, the CDR3 is TGTGCCAGCAGCTTAGTGGGGCAGAGGGAGACCCAGTACTTC. The chain links TRBV7-9 to TRBJ2-5, with TRBD1 as a possible D gene (5 bases). This CDR3 is 14 amino acids long. Germline CDR1 reads SEHNR; CDR2 reads FQNEAQ (reference sequence). V dropped 1 base and J dropped 5 bases, with 11 bases sitting between them.